A single sample is the source of the 27 T cell receptor beta chains below, sequenced in a study of Tregs in tolerant kidney transplant recipients. Produced via immunoSEQ multiplex PCR; TCRdb's table is partial and in-frame only. This listing includes about 11,000 clones. The nonmyeloablative bone marrow transplants came from related graft donors, with transient mixed chimerism. The sequenced sample was CD8+ T cells from blood (PBMCs), obtained 24 months after the transplant. The source is a human patient who received a combined kidney and bone marrow transplant. The graft donor may be the source of some T cells.

A remark on this clone: The read terminates 3 residues before the CDR3 end, so the remaining end is supplied by the germline J gene. The chain carries TRBV19 and TRBJ1-2; 9 nucleotides agree with TRBD1. CDR1 and CDR2 from the germline V gene are LNHDA and SQIVND (reference sequence). This CDR3 is built from 14 residues. Incomplete CDR3 DNA: TGTGCCAGTAGTATGGGACAGGGACCTATGGGC. Protein: CASSMGQGPMG. From start to end, the CDR3 is CASSMGQGPMGYTF.

As regards this clone: The CDR3 end lies 3 residues beyond the end of the read and is filled in from the germline J gene. The V gene is TRBV5-1, the J gene TRBJ2-1; 8 nucleotides align to TRBD1. The CDR3 runs to 15 residues. V trimming: 4 bases; J trimming: 1 base; junction bases outside the gene matches: 4. CDR1 SGHRS and CDR2 YFSETQ come from the germline V gene. The CDR3 DNA, read in part, is TGCGCCAGCAGCGTGGACAGGGCGTCCTACAATGAG. Its translation: CASSVDRASYNE. The whole CDR3 reads CASSVDRASYNEQFF.

With respect to this clone: The read terminates 3 residues ahead of where the CDR3 ends, so the germline J gene completes it. The chain recombines TRBV18 with TRBJ2-1; D is unclear. CDR3 size: 15 residues. Germline lookup yields CDR1 KGHSH and CDR2 LQKENI. The germline V and J ends were trimmed by 2 bases and 3 bases, with 11 bases remaining between them. The part of the CDR3 DNA that was read is TGTGCCAGCTCACCAGTAACTAACATCTACAATGAG. Amino acids: CASSPVTNIYNE. Given in full, the CDR3 is CASSPVTNIYNEQFF.

As to this clone: The read finishes 3 residues shy of the CDR3 end, and the germline J gene is used to complete it. Distinct nucleotide sequences in the sample also encode this CDR3. The chain joins TRBV19 to TRBJ2-7, with 9 bases fitting TRBD1. Per germline, CDR1 LNHDA and CDR2 SQIVND (reference sequence). The CDR3 runs to 17 residues. The J segment lost 5 bases and the V segment lost 5 bases, leaving 16 bases of the junction unmatched. CDR3 DNA, as far as it was read: TGTGCCAGTAGTCCCCTCGGGTTCGGACAGGGGTATCACGAG. It specifies CASSPLGFGQGYHE. The whole CDR3 sequence is CASSPLGFGQGYHEQYF.

Of note for this clone: The read comes to an end 3 residues before the CDR3 does, leaving the germline J gene to fill in the end. The chain employs TRBV12-3 or TRBV12-4 and TRBJ2-2; 7 bases line up with TRBD1. The CDR3 has 13 amino acids. The V gene end was trimmed by 6 bases and the J gene end by 5 bases; junction bases not matched to a gene: 3. The CDR3 bases that were read are TGTGCCAGCAGCCCGACAGGGACCGGGGAG. Amino acid sequence: CASSPTGTGE. The full CDR3 reads CASSPTGTGELFF.

Of note for this clone: The read comes to an end 3 residues before the CDR3 does, leaving the germline J gene to fill in the end. J is TRBJ2-1 and V is TRBV7-7, with 8 bases that match TRBD1. Germline V gene data show CDR1 as SSHAT and CDR2 as FNYEAQ (reference sequence). The CDR3 totals 13 residues. V gave up 3 bases and J gave up 8 bases; unmatched junction bases: 3. Partial CDR3 DNA: TGTGCCAGCAGCTTCGGACAGGGCCATGAG. Its translation: CASSFGQGHE. In full, the CDR3 reads CASSFGQGHEQFF.

Details on this clone: Read data end 3 residues before the CDR3 end; the end is taken from the germline J gene. The chain uses TRBV7-6 and TRBJ1-1; D might be TRBD1 (5 bases). The germline CDR1 and CDR2 sequences are SGHVS and FNYEAQ. Deletions cut 2 bases from V and 1 base from J, with 8 bases between. The CDR3 runs to 14 residues. The CDR3 sequence is CASSLITGNTEAFF. CDR3 bases read: TGTGCCAGCAGCTTAATAACAGGGAACACTGAA.

For this clone: The DNA ends 3 residues before the CDR3 does, and the rest of the CDR3 is filled in from the germline J gene. The V and J genes are TRBV19 and TRBJ2-7, with TRBD1 matching 8 bases. This CDR3 region has 15 residues. Germline lookup yields CDR1 LNHDA and CDR2 SQIVND (reference sequence). The V segment lost 3 bases and the J segment 0 bases; nucleotides outside the gene matches: 4. CDR3 DNA (partial): TGTGCCAGTAGTATCCTGGACAGGGTCTCCTACGAG. It codes for CASSILDRVSYE. Given in full, the CDR3 is CASSILDRVSYEQYF.

CDR3 bases read: TGCAGTGCTAGAGAACCGGGACTAGCGGGTTACCAAGAGACC. Translation gives CSAREPGLAGYQET. The whole CDR3 protein reads CSAREPGLAGYQETQYF. The rearrangement uses TRBV20-1 and TRBJ2-5, with TRBD2 matching 12 bases. The read gets to within 3 residues of the CDR3 end, and the germline J gene fills in the rest. J was trimmed by 0 bases and V by 0 bases; bases with no gene match: 5. CDR3 length equals 17 residues. CDR1 and CDR2 from the germline V gene are DFQATT and SNEGSKA (reference sequence).

Comment on this clone: The observed sequence ends 3 residues before the CDR3 terminus, with the missing tail filled in from the germline J gene. The chain recombines TRBV7-9 with TRBJ2-1, with D tentatively TRBD2 (5 bases). CDR3 length: 12 amino acids. Trimming stripped 3 bases from V and 9 bases from J, with 9 bases between. Germline V gives CDR1 SEHNR, CDR2 FQNEAQ (reference sequence). The CDR3 loop is CASSFLAPEQFF. The part of the CDR3 DNA that was read is TGTGCCAGCAGCTTTTTAGCGCCTGAG.

Concerning this clone itself: Sequencing ends 3 residues short of the CDR3 end; the germline J gene provides the rest. The V gene is TRBV10-2, the J gene TRBJ2-7, with 13 bases that match TRBD2. This CDR3 has 14 residues. J gave up 5 bases and V 6 bases, and 4 bases lay outside the gene matches. The V gene's germline CDR1 is WSHSY and CDR2 SAAADI. The DNA read from the CDR3 is TGCGCCAGCAGGGGGACTAGCGGGAAGAACGAG. Encoded protein: CASRGTSGKNE. The CDR3 as a whole reads CASRGTSGKNEQYF.

A word on this clone: The CDR3 end falls 3 residues outside the read, so it is completed with the germline J gene. The rearrangement links TRBV10-1 to TRBJ2-7; 8 nucleotides align to TRBD1. Per germline, CDR1 WNHNN and CDR2 SYGVQD (reference sequence). This CDR3 region has 14 residues. Trimming at V came to 4 bases and at J to 2 bases, leaving 4 bases not matched to a gene. Partial CDR3 DNA: TGCGCCAGCAGTGCCCGGGACAGGCCCTACGAG. Translation gives CASSARDRPYE. The whole CDR3 region reads CASSARDRPYEQYF.

Partial CDR3 DNA: TGTGCCATCAGTGAGTCGCGGACTGGAGCATCTGGC. Protein sequence: CAISESRTGASG. The full CDR3 protein reads CAISESRTGASGYTF. The chain couples TRBV10-3 to TRBJ1-2; unclear D gene. The read falls 3 residues short of the CDR3 end, and the missing part is taken from the germline J gene. This CDR3 has 15 amino acids. Germline V gene lookup returns CDR1 ENHRY and CDR2 SYGVKD. V gave up 0 bases and J gave up 7 bases, with 15 bases separating them.

Notes on this clone: Read coverage stops 3 residues before the CDR3 terminus; the germline J gene supplies the remainder. The genes are TRBV19 and TRBJ1-5, with TRBD1 identical over 7 bases. V trimming: 6 bases; J trimming: 0 bases; junction bases outside the gene matches: 2. Per the germline V gene, CDR1 is LNHDA and CDR2 is SQIVND (reference sequence). This CDR3 region has 14 residues. CDR3 protein: CASRWTGSNQPQHF. Partial CDR3 DNA: TGTGCCAGTAGATGGACAGGTAGCAATCAGCCC.

In the case of this clone: Coverage ceases 3 residues before the CDR3 finishes, and the germline J gene fills in the end. This chain connects TRBV30 to TRBJ2-1; 11 bases agree with TRBD2. V was clipped by 1 base and J by 4 bases; unmatched bases: 3. This CDR3 spans 15 amino acids. CDR1 and CDR2 (germline): GTSNPN, SVGIG (reference sequence). The CDR3 here is CAWSASSGGYNEQFF. The sequenced CDR3 bases are TGTGCCTGGAGTGCCTCTAGCGGGGGGTACAATGAG.

Turning to this clone: Read coverage stops 3 residues before the CDR3 terminus; the germline J gene supplies the remainder. J is TRBJ2-7 and V is TRBV28; D is unclear. This CDR3 has 13 residues. Trimming removed 4 bases at V and 0 bases at J, with 7 bases between. Germline-derived CDR1 and CDR2 are MDHEN and SYDVKM. The CDR3 reads CASSYQSSYEQYF. Incomplete CDR3 DNA: TGTGCCAGCAGTTATCAGAGCTCCTACGAG.

The part of the CDR3 DNA that was read is TGTGCCAGCAGCTTACTAGCGGGAGGCTCCTACGAG. Translation gives CASSLLAGGSYE. The entire CDR3 protein reads CASSLLAGGSYEQYF. The chain uses TRBV7-3 and TRBJ2-7, with 11 bases identical to TRBD2. The CDR3 goes on 3 residues after the read ends, and that part is filled in from the germline J gene. Germline V gene data show CDR1 as SGHTA and CDR2 as FQGTGA. The CDR3 has 15 amino acids. The V gene end was trimmed by 2 bases and the J gene end by 0 bases; junction bases not matched to a gene: 0.

Points on this clone: The read terminates 3 residues ahead of where the CDR3 ends, so the germline J gene completes it. This chain joins TRBV5-1 and TRBJ2-3; D may be TRBD1 or TRBD2 (5 bases each). From germline, CDR1 is SGHRS and CDR2 YFSETQ. V shed 3 bases and J shed 7 bases, with 9 bases lying between them. There are 12 residues in the CDR3. The part of the CDR3 DNA that was read is TGCGCCAGCAGCTCAGAGGGGCATACG. The encoded protein is CASSSEGHT. From start to end, the CDR3 is CASSSEGHTQYF.

In regard to this clone: Read sequence stops 3 residues before the CDR3 end, and the germline J gene provides the missing end. The rearrangement links TRBV19 to TRBJ2-1; 10 bases match TRBD2. Germline V CDR1 and CDR2: LNHDA, SQIVND (reference sequence). The CDR3 extends over 15 amino acids. The V segment lost 2 bases and the J segment 9 bases; nucleotides outside the gene matches: 7. CDR3 sequence: CASSITLAGVGEQFF. The CDR3 bases that were read are TGTGCCAGTAGTATAACCCTAGCGGGAGTTGGTGAG. Looking up the rest from reference TRBV19 and TRBJ2-1 gives the full variable domain: DGGITQSPKYLFRKEGQNVTLSCEQNLNHDAMYWYRQDPGQGLRLIYYSQIVNDFQKGDIAEGYSVSREKKESFPLTVTSAQKNPTAFYLCASSITLAGVGEQFFGPGTRLTVL.

With regard to this clone: The read comes to an end 3 residues before the CDR3 does, leaving the germline J gene to fill in the end. J is TRBJ1-2 and V is TRBV6-2 or TRBV6-3, with 10 nucleotides matching TRBD1. The ends lost 6 bases at V and 5 bases at J; junction bases unmatched: 9. The CDR3 length is 15 residues. CDR1 and CDR2 from the germline V gene are MNHEY and SVGEGT. The CDR3 DNA, read in part, is TGTGCCAGCAGCCTCGGTGGACAGGGGGTATATGGC. Protein sequence: CASSLGGQGVYG. In full, the CDR3 reads CASSLGGQGVYGYTF.

Comments on this clone: The read halts 3 residues ahead of the CDR3 end, with the missing end drawn from the germline J gene. The V and J genes are TRBV29-1 and TRBJ2-7, with a possible D match to TRBD2 (5 bases). From germline, CDR1 is SQVTM and CDR2 ANQGSEA. The CDR3 extends over 12 amino acids. Deletions cut 0 bases from V and 6 bases from J, with 9 bases between. CDR3 bases read: TGCAGCGTTGAAGATAGCCGGGGCGAG. This gives the protein CSVEDSRGE. The whole CDR3 sequence is CSVEDSRGEQYF.

With regard to this clone: The read gets to within 3 residues of the CDR3 end, and the germline J gene fills in the rest. The chain is built from TRBV20-1 and TRBJ2-7; D gene ambiguous. This CDR3 is 14 amino acids long. CDR1 and CDR2 from the germline V gene are DFQATT and SNEGSKA (reference sequence). The V end was cut by 2 bases, the J end by 1 base, with 12 bases between. The DNA read from the CDR3 is TGCAGTGCTAGAAAGGCCAGAATTTCCTACGAG. It is translated as CSARKARISYE. The CDR3, in full, reads CSARKARISYEQYF.

Points on this clone: The CDR3 goes on 3 residues after the read ends, and that part is filled in from the germline J gene. The chain is built from TRBV18 and TRBJ2-7; 8 bases line up with TRBD1. Germline-derived CDR1 and CDR2 are KGHSH and LQKENI. Germline trimming cut 3 bases from V and 5 bases from J; bases unmatched to any gene: 9. This CDR3 region has 15 residues. CDR3 residues: CASSPGTGQSHEQYF. The CDR3 bases that were read are TGTGCCAGCTCACCTGGGACAGGTCAATCGCACGAG.

This clone is classed as medium-sized by frequency. The read terminates 3 residues ahead of where the CDR3 ends, so the germline J gene completes it. The rearrangement joins TRBV7-9 to TRBJ2-1; D ambiguous. This CDR3 comprises 13 residues. V was pared by 1 base and J by 7 bases, with 8 bases between. CDR1 and CDR2 (germline): SEHNR, FQNEAQ (reference sequence). The DNA read from the CDR3 is TGTGCCAGCAGCTTAGTGATTCGGAATGAG. Translated, it gives CASSLVIRNE. The whole CDR3 protein reads CASSLVIRNEQFF.

Regarding this clone: From the germline J gene comes the end of the CDR3, since the read stops 3 residues before it. The J gene is TRBJ2-1, the V gene TRBV5-1, with 7 bases aligning to TRBD2. The CDR3 spans 14 residues. Per germline, CDR1 SGHRS and CDR2 YFSETQ. V trimming: 2 bases; J trimming: 7 bases; junction bases outside the gene matches: 6. CDR3 DNA, as far as it was read: TGCGCCAGCAGCTTCAGCGGGATCGGGAATGAG. Translated: CASSFSGIGNE. The full CDR3 sequence reads CASSFSGIGNEQFF.

With respect to this clone: The observed sequence ends 3 residues before the CDR3 terminus, with the missing tail filled in from the germline J gene. V usage is TRBV19 and J usage is TRBJ1-1, with TRBD1 matching over 9 bases. Germline V gives CDR1 LNHDA, CDR2 SQIVND (reference sequence). This CDR3 has 13 residues. Unmatched junction bases numbered 2, after V lost 4 bases and J lost 5 bases. The CDR3 sequence is CASSTTGGTEAFF. Partial CDR3 DNA: TGTGCCAGTAGTACGACAGGGGGGACTGAA.

For this clone: The CDR3 extends 3 residues past the end of the read, so its final part is completed from the germline J gene. This chain uses TRBV30 with TRBJ1-5, with 11 bases identical to TRBD1. The CDR3 sequence is 14 residues long. Germline assignment: CDR1 GTSNPN and CDR2 SVGIG (reference sequence). V shed 3 bases and J 4 bases; nucleotides not matched to a gene: 2. This CDR3 reads CAWRDRGPNQPQHF. The sequenced part of the CDR3 DNA is TGTGCCTGGAGGGACAGGGGGCCAAATCAGCCC.